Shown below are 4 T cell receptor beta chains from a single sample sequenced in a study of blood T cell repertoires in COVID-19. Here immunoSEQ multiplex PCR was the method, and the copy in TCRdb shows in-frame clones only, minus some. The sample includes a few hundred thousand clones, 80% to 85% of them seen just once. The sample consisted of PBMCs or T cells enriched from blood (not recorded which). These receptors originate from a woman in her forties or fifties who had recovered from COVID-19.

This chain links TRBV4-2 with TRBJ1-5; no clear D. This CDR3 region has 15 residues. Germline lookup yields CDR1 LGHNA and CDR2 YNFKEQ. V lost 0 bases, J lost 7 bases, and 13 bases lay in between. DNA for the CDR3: TGTGCCAGCAGCCAAGAGGTGTTGGGCCTGCAGCCCCAGCATTTT. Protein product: CASSQEVLGLQPQHF.

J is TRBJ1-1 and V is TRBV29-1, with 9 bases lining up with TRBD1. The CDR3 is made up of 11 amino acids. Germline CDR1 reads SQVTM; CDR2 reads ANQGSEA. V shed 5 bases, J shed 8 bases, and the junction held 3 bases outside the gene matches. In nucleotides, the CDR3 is TGCAGCGTTCGAGGGACAGGGGAAGCTTTCTTT. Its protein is CSVRGTGEAFF. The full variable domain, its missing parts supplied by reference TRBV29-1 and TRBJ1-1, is SAVISQKPSRDICQRGTSLTIQCQVDSQVTMMFWYRQQPGQSLTLIATANQGSEATYESGFVIDKFPISRPNLTFSTLTVSNMSPEDSSIYLCSVRGTGEAFFGQGTRLTVV.

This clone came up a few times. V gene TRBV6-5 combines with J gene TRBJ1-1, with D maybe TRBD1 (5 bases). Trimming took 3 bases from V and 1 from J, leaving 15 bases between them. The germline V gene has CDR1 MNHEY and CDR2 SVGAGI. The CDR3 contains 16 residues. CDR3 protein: CASSYGEGMGNTEAFF. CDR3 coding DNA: TGTGCCAGCAGTTATGGGGAGGGGATGGGGAACACTGAAGCTTTCTTT.

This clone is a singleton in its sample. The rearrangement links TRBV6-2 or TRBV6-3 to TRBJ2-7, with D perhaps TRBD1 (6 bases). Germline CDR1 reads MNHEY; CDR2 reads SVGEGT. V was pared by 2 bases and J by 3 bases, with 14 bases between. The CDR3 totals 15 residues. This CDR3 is CASSYGQKTYYEQYF. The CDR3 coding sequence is TGTGCCAGCAGTTACGGACAGAAGACCTACTACGAGCAGTACTTC.